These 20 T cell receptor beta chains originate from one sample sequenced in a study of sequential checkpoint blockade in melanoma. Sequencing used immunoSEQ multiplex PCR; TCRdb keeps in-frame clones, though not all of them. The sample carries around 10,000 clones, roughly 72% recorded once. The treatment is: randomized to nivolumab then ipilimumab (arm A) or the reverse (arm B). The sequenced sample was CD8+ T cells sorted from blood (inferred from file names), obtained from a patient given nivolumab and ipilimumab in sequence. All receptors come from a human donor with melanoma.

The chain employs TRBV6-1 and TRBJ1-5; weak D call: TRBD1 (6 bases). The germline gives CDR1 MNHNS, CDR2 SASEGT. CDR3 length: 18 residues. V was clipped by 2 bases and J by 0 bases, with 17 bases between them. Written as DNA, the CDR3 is TGTGCCAGCAGTGAATACTGGACAGCGGGATATAGCAATCAGCCCCAGCATTTT. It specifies CASSEYWTAGYSNQPQHF.

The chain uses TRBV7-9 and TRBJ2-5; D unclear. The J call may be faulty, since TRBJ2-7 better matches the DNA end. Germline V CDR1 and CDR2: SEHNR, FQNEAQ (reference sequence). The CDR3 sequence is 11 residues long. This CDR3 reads CASSLGLEQYF. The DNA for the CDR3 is TGTGCCAGCAGCTTAGGACTCGAGCAGTACTTC.

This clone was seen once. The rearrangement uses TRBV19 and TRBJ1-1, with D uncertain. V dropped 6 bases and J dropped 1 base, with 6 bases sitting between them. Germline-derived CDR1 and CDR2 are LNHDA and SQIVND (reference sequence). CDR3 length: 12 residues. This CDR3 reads CASSLANTEAFF. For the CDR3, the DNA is TGTGCCAGTAGCTTGGCGAACACTGAAGCTTTCTTT.

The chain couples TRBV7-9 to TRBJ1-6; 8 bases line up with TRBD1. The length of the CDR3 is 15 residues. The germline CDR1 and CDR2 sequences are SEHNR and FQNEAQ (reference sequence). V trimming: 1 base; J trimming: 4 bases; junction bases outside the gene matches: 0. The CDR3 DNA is TGTGCCAGCAGCTTAGGACAGGGGTATAATTCACCCCTCCACTTT. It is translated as CASSLGQGYNSPLHF.

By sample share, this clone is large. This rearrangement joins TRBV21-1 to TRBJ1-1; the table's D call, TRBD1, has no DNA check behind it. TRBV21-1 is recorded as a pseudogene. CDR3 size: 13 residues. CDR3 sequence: CASSKGGGTEAFF. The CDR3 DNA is TGTGCCAGCAGCAAAGGAGGGGGCACTGAAGCTTTCTTT.

DNA for the CDR3: TGTGCCAGCTACAGGCAGGAGAACACTGAAGCTTTCTTT. It translates to CASYRQENTEAFF. V is TRBV5-4 and J is TRBJ1-1; D is perhaps TRBD1 (5 bases). The CDR3 spans 13 residues. Germline V CDR1 and CDR2: SGHNT, YYREEE (reference sequence). The V gene lost 7 bases and the J gene lost 1 base, with 11 bases spanning the gap.

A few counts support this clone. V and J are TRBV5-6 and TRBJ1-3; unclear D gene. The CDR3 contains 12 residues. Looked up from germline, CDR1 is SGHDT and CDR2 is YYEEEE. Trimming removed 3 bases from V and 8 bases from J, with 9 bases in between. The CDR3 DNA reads TGTGCCAGCAGCTCCTACCAGGACACCATATATTTT. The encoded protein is CASSSYQDTIYF.

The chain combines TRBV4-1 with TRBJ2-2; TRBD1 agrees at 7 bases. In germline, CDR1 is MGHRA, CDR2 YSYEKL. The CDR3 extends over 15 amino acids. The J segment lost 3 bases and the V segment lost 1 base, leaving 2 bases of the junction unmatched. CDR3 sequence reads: CASSQAGGDTGELFF. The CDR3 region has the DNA TGCGCCAGCAGCCAAGCAGGGGGAGACACCGGGGAGCTGTTTTTT.

The CDR3 region is CASSLDGWQYMNTEAFF. CDR3 coding DNA: TGTGCCAGCAGCTTAGATGGCTGGCAGTATATGAACACTGAAGCTTTCTTT. The chain carries TRBV13 and TRBJ1-1; unclear D gene. V shed 1 base and J shed 0 bases, with 15 bases lying between them. Germline CDR1 and CDR2: PRHDT and FYEKMQ (reference sequence). This CDR3 has 17 amino acids.

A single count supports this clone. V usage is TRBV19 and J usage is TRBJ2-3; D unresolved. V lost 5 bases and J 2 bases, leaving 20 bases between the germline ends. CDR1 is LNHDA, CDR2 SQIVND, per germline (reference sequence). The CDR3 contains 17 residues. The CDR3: CASSPNIDSSFTDTQYF. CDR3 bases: TGTGCCAGTAGTCCCAATATTGACTCATCCTTCACAGATACGCAGTATTTT. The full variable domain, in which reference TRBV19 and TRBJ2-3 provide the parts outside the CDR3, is DGGITQSPKYLFRKEGQNVTLSCEQNLNHDAMYWYRQDPGQGLRLIYYSQIVNDFQKGDIAEGYSVSREKKESFPLTVTSAQKNPTAFYLCASSPNIDSSFTDTQYFGPGTRLTVL.

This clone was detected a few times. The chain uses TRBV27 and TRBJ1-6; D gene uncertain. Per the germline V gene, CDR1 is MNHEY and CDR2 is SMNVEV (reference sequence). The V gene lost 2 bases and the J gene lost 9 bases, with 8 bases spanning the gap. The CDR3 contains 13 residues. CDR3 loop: CASSLTASSPLHF. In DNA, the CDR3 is TGTGCCAGCAGTTTAACAGCCAGTTCACCCCTCCACTTT.

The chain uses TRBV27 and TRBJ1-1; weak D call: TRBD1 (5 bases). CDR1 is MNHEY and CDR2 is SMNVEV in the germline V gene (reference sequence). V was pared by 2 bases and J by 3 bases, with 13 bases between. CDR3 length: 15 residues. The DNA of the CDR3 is TGTGCCAGCAGTTTAATCGGACATAAAGACACTGAAGCTTTCTTT. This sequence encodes CASSLIGHKDTEAFF.

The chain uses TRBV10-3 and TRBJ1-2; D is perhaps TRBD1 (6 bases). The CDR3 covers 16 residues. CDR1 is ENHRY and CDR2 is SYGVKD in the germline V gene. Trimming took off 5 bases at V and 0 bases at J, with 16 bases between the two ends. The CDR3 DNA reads TGTGCCATCAGTTATCCCACAGGGACCTCTAACTATGGCTACACCTTC. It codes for CAISYPTGTSNYGYTF.

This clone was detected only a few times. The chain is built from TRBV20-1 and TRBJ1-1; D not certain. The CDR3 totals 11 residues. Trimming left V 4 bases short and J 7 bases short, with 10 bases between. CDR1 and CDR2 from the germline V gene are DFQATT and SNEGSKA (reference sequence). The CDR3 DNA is TGCAGTGCTATCGGGAGGGTTGAAGCTTTCTTT. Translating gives CSAIGRVEAFF.

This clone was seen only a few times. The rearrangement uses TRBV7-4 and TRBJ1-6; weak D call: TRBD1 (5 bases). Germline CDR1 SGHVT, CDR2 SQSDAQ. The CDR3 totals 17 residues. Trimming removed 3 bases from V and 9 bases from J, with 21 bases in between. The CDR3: CASSFHDLEGQGSPLHF. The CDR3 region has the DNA TGTGCCAGCAGCTTCCATGATTTGGAGGGGCAAGGTTCACCCCTCCACTTT.

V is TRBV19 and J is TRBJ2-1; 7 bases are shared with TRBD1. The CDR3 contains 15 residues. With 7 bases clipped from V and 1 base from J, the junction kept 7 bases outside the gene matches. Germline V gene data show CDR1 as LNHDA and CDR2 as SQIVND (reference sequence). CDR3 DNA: TGTGCCAGTACTAAACAGGGGTGGTCCTACAATGAGCAGTTCTTC. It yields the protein CASTKQGWSYNEQFF.

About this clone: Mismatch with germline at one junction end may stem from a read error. CDR3 protein: CVGEDYGYTF. DNA for the CDR3: TGCGTCGGGGAGGACTATGGCTACACCTTC. The chain uses TRBV30 and TRBJ1-2; D not certain. Germline values: CDR1 GTSNPN, CDR2 SVGIG (reference sequence). This CDR3 is built from 10 residues.

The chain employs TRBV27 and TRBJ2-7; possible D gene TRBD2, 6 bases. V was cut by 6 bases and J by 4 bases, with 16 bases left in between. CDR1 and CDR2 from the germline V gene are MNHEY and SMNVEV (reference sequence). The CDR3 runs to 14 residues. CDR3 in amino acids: CASSPFGGSYEQYF. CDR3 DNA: TGTGCCAGCAGCCCATTTGGGGGGTCGTACGAGCAGTACTTC.

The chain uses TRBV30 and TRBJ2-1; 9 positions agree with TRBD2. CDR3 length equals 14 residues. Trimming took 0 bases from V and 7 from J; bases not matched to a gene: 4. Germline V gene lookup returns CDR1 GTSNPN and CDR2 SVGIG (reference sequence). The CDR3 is CAWSVLAGGNEQFF. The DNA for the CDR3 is TGTGCCTGGAGTGTTCTCGCGGGAGGGAATGAGCAGTTCTTC.

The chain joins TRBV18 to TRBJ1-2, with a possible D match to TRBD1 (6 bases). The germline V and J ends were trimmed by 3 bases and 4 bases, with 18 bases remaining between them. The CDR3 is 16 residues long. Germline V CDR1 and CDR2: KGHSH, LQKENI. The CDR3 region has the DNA TGTGCCAGCTCACCGAACAGGGCTCCCCTCATCTATGGCTACACCTTC. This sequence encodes CASSPNRAPLIYGYTF. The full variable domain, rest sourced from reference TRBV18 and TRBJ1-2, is NAGVMQNPRHLVRRRGQEARLRCSPMKGHSHVYWYRQLPEEGLKFMVYLQKENIIDESGMPKERFSAEFPKEGPSILRIQQVVRGDSAAYFCASSPNRAPLIYGYTFGSGTRLTVV.